This entry features one TCR beta chain sequence. Its antigen remains undetermined. The input lacks base qualities; no much larger clone sits a single base away. The immunoSEQ hsTCRB v3.0 assay was used at survey level resolution to sequence the TRB variable region. The target sequencing depth for TRB was about 40,000-50,000 T-cell genomes per sample. An Illumina MiSeq with a v3 150-cycle kit was used to sequence the pooled TRB libraries. The authors' pipeline ran thus. Repertoire analysis was performed in R inside a reproducible Nextflow workflow that covered QC, data transformation and analysis. Custom analyses were implemented in LymphoSeq2, an R package for AIRR-Seq data exploration. Four samples yielding fewer than 5000 total TRB sequences were excluded, leaving more than 150 analyzed HIV repertoires. Among the roughly 180 retained HIV repertoires, 55 to 65 were collected before ART initiation and 120 to 140 after ART initiation. Each repertoire was downsampled to 5000 TRB nucleotide sequences, and summary statistics were averaged across 100 downsampling iterations. TRB sequences were retained for analysis only if CDR3 regions of at least seven amino acids were present. A Shannon entropy-derived clonality score and the Gini coefficient were used to measure diversity. In the repertoire networks, any two of the top 5000 CDR3 amino acid sequences were linked whenever the two sequences differed by an edit distance of one. Antigen specificity groups and MHC restriction were predicted for TRB CDR3 amino acid sequences with GLIPH2. To flag known CMV, EBV, HIV or tissue antigen associations, CDR3 amino acid sequences were matched against VDJdb and McPAS-TCR. Pre-ART, post-ART and control groups were compared with Wilcoxon signed-rank tests and Holm-Bonferroni correction. The immuneACCESS repertoire file appears here via TCRdb, limited to in-frame rearrangements. These files lack a portion of the clones; in checked studies, under half of the deficit traces to unresolved V genes, and the cause of the others is not known. For V, J and clone size, that table is used; D and trimming come from the DNA. This sample gives roughly 19,000 clones in total; over 80% of them show up just once. Around 4% of the sample belongs to the ten largest clones.

The data originate from a study of long-term antiretroviral therapy in people with HIV (dated by TCRdb to between 2021 and 2024). Regarding the complete study: The earliest samples were collected approximately a decade before the 2015 WHO recommendation for immediate ART, a period when ART was typically delayed until CD4 counts fell. A retrospective serial study tested whether ART initiation and durable HIV suppression were associated with changes in peripheral blood TRB repertoire composition and diversity. Of the 30 participants with HIV, 10 to 11 were female. No cross-contamination during QIAcube processing turned up in test extractions that ran a monoclonal T-cell line alongside some 34 polyclonal samples. The cohort contributed 150 to 200 cryopreserved PBMC samples from 30 adults with confirmed HIV infection, collected serially over a mean of about six years (range 1-12).

General findings and caveats noted by the study authors: Because pre-ART samples had limited cell numbers, profiling was done on unsorted PBMC rather than on sorted CD4+ and CD8+ T cells. Expanded TRB clones identified before ART initiation dominated the repertoire at all time points, although this dominance fluctuated and declined in many PLHIV after ART. Compared with controls, HIV repertoires had narrower CDR3 length ranges, and the network structure pointed to an antigen-experienced repertoire that shifted only slightly toward naive after ART. Samples dated from the mid-2000s to the late 2010s, and the ART regimens used may be less effective than current ones. Starting ART was linked to a significant rise in TRB diversity, yet even with long-term ART the diversity remained significantly lower than in transplant donor controls. No data were available on ART adherence, viral resistance or therapy changes, limiting inferences about post-ART repertoire changes. Because PBMC availability was limited, only the TCR beta chain was sequenced, with no alpha chain pairing.

To be included, a participant needed at least one PBMC sample from before ART initiation plus at least two post-ART samples. Treatment was received in the United States of America by all participants with HIV. Cryopreserved samples of about 0.9-11 million PBMC were thawed and washed before DNA extraction. At the time of the earliest PBMC sample, participants with HIV were aged between roughly 20 and 60 years. Each participant contributed PBMC samples from 1-4 timepoints before ART initiation and 2-8 timepoints after ART initiation, with a median of 7 samples. Serial HIV viral load, CD4+ T-cell count, ART history and demographic data were obtained for every participant. Genomic DNA was extracted from unsorted PBMC with a Qiagen kit on a QIAcube, processed in batches of 12 samples. This receptor was identified in a man aged 18 to 29 with HIV. The sample here was unsorted PBMCs, taken 2.1 years after starting antiretroviral therapy.

The sequenced DNA: TGTGCCAGCAGCTTACCGGGACAGCGGTATTACGAGCAGTACTTC. Translation gives CASSLPGQRYYEQYF. The chain is encoded by TRBV11-1 joined to TRBJ2-7; 7 bases in between match TRBD1. Reading the germline V gene (reference sequence) gives CDR1 SGHAT and CDR2 FQDESV. Trimmed from V: 2 bases; trimmed from J: 4 bases; junction bases lacking a gene match: 8. From the cysteine through the phenylalanine, the CDR3 covers 15 amino acids. The CDR3 DNA has 45 bases and is translated from base 1.